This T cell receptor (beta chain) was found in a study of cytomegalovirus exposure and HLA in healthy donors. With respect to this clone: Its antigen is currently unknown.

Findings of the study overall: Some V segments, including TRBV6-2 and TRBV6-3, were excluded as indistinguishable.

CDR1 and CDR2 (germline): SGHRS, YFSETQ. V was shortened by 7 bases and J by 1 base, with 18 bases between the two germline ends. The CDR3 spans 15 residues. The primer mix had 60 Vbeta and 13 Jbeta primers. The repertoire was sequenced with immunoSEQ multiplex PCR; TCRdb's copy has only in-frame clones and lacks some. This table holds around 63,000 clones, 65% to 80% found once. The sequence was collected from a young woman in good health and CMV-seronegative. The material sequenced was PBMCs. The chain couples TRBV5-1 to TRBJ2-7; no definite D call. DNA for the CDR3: TGCGCCAGCGCTGAAGAGGCCCGGGTTTCCTACGAGCAGTACTTC. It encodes CASAEEARVSYEQYF.